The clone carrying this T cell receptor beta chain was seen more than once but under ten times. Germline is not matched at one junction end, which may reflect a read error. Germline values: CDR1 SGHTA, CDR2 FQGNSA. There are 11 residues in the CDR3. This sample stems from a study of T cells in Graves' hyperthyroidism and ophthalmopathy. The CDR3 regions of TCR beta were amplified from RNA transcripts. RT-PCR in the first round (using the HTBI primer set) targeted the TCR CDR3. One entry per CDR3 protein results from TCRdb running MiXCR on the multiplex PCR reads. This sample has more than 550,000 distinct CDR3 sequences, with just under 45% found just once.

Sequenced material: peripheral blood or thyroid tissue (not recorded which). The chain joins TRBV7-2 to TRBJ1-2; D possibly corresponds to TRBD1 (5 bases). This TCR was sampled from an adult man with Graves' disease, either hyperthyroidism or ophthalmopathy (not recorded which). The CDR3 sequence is CASSQGHLYTF. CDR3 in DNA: TGCGCCAGCAGCCAAGGACACCTCTACACCTTC.